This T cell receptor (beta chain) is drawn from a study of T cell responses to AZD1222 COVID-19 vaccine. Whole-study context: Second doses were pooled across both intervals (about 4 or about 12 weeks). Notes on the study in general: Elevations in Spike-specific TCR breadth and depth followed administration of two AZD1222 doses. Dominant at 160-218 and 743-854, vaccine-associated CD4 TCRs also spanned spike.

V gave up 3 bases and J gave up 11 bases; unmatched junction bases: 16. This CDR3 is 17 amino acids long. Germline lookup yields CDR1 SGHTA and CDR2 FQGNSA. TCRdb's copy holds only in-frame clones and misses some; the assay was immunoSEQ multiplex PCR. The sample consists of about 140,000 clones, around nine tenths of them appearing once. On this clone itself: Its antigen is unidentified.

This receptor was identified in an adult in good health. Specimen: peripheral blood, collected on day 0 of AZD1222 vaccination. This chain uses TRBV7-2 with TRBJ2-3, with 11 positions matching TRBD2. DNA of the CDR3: TGTGCCAGCAGCTTTTCTACCGGGACTAGCGGACGTTGGGAGCAGTATTTT. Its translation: CASSFSTGTSGRWEQYF.